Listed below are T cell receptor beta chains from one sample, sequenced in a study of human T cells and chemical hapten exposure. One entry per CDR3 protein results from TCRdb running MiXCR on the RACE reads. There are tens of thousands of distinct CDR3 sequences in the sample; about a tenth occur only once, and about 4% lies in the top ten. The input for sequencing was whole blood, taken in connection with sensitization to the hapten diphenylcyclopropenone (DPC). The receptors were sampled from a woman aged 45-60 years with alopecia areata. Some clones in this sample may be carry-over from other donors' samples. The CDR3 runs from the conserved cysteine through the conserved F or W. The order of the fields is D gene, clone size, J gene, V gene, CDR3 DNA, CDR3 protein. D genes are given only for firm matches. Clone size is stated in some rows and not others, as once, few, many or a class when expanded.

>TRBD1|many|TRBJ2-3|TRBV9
TGTGCCAGCAGCGTAGGGGCAGGGGGCGCGAAAGGGGAGTCAGATACGCAGTATTTT
CASSVGAGGAKGESDTQYF
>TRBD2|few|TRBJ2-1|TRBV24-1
TGTGCCACCAGTGAGGATACTAGCGGGAGACACAATGAGCAGTTCTTC
CATSEDTSGRHNEQFF
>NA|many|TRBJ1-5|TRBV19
TGTGCCAGTAGTATAGAGCGGCGGACATACAATCAGCCCCAGCATTTT
CASSIERRTYNQPQHF
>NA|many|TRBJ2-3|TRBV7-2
TGTGCCAGCAGTCACGGGAGTTGGACAGATACGCAGTATTTT
CASSHGSWTDTQYF
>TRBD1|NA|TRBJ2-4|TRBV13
TGTGCCAGCAGCTCCACTAACGACAGGGTCGAGGCCAAAAACATTCAGTACTTC
CASSSTNDRVEAKNIQYF
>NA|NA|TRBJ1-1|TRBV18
TGTGCCAGCTCACCGGAGCCAGTTGACACTGAAGCTTTCTTT
CASSPEPVDTEAFF
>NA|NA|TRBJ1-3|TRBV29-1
TGCAGCGTTTGGGACTCTGGAAACACCATATATTTT
CSVWDSGNTIYF
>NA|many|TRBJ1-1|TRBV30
TGTGCCTGGAGGGCCCAGGGGCGCACTGAAGCTTTCTTT
CAWRAQGRTEAFF
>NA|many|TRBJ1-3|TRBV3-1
TGTGCCAGCAGCCAGTGGGACACCCGGGGCACCATATATTTT
CASSQWDTRGTIYF
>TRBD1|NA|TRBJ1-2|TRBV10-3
TGTGCCATCAGTAAATTCGGGACCTCCGACAGGGAACATGGCTACACCTTC
CAISKFGTSDREHGYTF
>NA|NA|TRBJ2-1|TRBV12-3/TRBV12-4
TGTGCCAGCAGTCCCTTATCGCAGAGCTCCTACAATGAGCAGTTCTTC
CASSPLSQSSYNEQFF
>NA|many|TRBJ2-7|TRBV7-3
TGTGCCAGCAGCCCCGACAGGAGTCCATCCTACGAGCAGTACTTC
CASSPDRSPSYEQYF
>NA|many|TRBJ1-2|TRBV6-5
TGTGCCACCCGGGGGGGGGCGGACTATGGCTACACCTTC
CATRGGADYGYTF
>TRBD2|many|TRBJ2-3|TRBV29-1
TGCAGCGTTGCTAGCGGGAGGACCCCTAGCACAGATACGCAGTATTTT
CSVASGRTPSTDTQYF
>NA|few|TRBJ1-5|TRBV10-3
TGTGCCATCAGTGAGGCAGGGGCGTTCAATCAGCCCCAGCATTTT
CAISEAGAFNQPQHF
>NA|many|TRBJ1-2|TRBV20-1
TGCAGTGCTAGAGGACGGATGGGCTATGGCTACACCTTC
CSARGRMGYGYTF
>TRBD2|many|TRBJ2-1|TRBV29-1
TGCAGCGTTCCGGGGTTAGCGGGGATGTTTAGGGATGAGCAGTTCTTC
CSVPGLAGMFRDEQFF
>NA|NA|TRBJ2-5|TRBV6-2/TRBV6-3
TGTGCCAGCAGTGATCCTCGAGGGCCAGGGGAGACCCAGTACTTC
CASSDPRGPGETQYF
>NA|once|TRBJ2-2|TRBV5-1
TGCGCCAGCAGCTTGCCGAGCCCCGGGGAGCTGTTTTTT
CASSLPSPGELFF
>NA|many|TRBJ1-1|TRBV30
TGTGCCTGGAGTGGGGCAGGGCCGGACACTGAAGCTTTCTTT
CAWSGAGPDTEAFF
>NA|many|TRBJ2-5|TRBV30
TGTGCCTGTCTGGTGGGGCCCCTCCAAGAGACCCAGTACTTC
CACLVGPLQETQYF
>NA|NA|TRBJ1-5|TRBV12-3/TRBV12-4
TGTGCCACCCGACCAGGGGTATCCAATCAGCCCCAGCATTTT
CATRPGVSNQPQHF
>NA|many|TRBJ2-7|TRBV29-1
TGCAGCGTTGAACCCCTCTCGAACGCCTACGAGCAGTACTTC
CSVEPLSNAYEQYF
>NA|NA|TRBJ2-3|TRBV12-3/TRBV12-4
TGTGCCAGCAGTACTCTAGGGAGCACAGATACGCAGTATTTT
CASSTLGSTDTQYF
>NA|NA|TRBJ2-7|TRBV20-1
TGCAGTGCTAGAGATGGGAAAACAGGAACCTACGAGCAGTACTTC
CSARDGKTGTYEQYF
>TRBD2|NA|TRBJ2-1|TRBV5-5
TGTGCCAGCAGCTGGGAGGGAGCGGGCAGCTCCTACAATGAGCAGTTCTTC
CASSWEGAGSSYNEQFF
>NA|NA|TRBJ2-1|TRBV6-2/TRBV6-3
TGTGCCAGCAGTTACTCGCCAGCTTACAATGAGCAGTTCTTC
CASSYSPAYNEQFF
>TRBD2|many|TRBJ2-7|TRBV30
TGTGCCTGGAGTGCGCCGGGACTAGCGGTCTACGAGCAGTACTTC
CAWSAPGLAVYEQYF
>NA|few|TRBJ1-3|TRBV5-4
TGTGCCAGCAGCTTCGCCGGGACACAAGGAAACACCATATATTTT
CASSFAGTQGNTIYF
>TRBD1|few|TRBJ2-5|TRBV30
TGTGCCTGGGGACAGGGGCCAGAGACCCAGTACTTC
CAWGQGPETQYF
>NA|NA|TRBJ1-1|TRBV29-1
TGCAGCGTTAGGGCACGGAACACTGAAGCTTTCTTT
CSVRARNTEAFF
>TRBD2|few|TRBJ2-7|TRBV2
TGTGCCAGCAGAGTACTAGCGGATCCCTCCTACGAGCAGTACTTC
CASRVLADPSYEQYF
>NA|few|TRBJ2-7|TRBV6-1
TGTGCCAGCAGTGGGTCAGCGGGTTATTCCTACGAGCAGTACTTC
CASSGSAGYSYEQYF
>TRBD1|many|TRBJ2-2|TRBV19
TGTGCCAGTTCCGGGACAGGGGCCGGGGAGCTGTTTTTT
CASSGTGAGELFF
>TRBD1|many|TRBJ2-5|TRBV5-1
TGCGCCAGCAGCTGGGTCGACAGGGGTGAGACCCAGTACTTC
CASSWVDRGETQYF
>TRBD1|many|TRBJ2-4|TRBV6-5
TGTGCCAGCAGTTCAACGGGACAGATTAACATTCAGTACTTC
CASSSTGQINIQYF
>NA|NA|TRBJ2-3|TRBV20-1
TGCAGTGCTAGCCGGCAGCGACTGCGCACAGATACGCAGTATTTT
CSASRQRLRTDTQYF
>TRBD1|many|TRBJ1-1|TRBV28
TGTGCCAGCAGCGTCTCGGTTGGACAGGGAAACACTGAAGCTTTCTTT
CASSVSVGQGNTEAFF
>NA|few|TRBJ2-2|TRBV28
TGTGCCAGCAGAAGCCCAGGTTACACCGGGGAGCTGTTTTTT
CASRSPGYTGELFF
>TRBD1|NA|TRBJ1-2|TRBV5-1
TGCGCCAGCAGCCCGGGTCACAGGGGGGCCTTGGACTACACCTTC
CASSPGHRGALDYTF
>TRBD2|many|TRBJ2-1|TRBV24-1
TGTGCCACCAGTGACCCCACTAGCGGGAGTATTTATGATGAGCAGTTCTTC
CATSDPTSGSIYDEQFF
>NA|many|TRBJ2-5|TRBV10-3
TGTGCCATCAGTAAAGGGGGGACGCAAGAGACCCAGTACTTC
CAISKGGTQETQYF
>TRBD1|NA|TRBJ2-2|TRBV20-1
TGCAGTGCTAGGCGCAGGGGGCTCACCGGGGAGCTGTTTTTT
CSARRRGLTGELFF
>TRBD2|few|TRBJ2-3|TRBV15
TGTGCCACCAGCAGAGGGTCTAGCGGGATTTCCACAGATACGCAGTATTTT
CATSRGSSGISTDTQYF
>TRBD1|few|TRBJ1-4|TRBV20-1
TGCAGTGCCTACTCGGGACAGCTTAATGAAAAACTGTTTTTT
CSAYSGQLNEKLFF
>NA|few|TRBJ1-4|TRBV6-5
TGTGCCAGCAGTTACAACGGGGGGCGAAATGAAAAACTGTTTTTT
CASSYNGGRNEKLFF
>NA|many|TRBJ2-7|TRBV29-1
TGCAGCGTTGAAAGGGACGGGAGAGGCCTCGAGCAGTACTTC
CSVERDGRGLEQYF
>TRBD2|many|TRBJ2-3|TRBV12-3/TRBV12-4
TGTGCCAGCAGTTGGACTAGCGGGAGTGGGGATACGCAGTATTTT
CASSWTSGSGDTQYF
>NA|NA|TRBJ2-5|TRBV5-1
TGCGCCAGCAGCTTGAGGGGGGACGAGACCCAGTACTTC
CASSLRGDETQYF
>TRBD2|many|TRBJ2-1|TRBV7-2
TGTGCCAGCAGCTCCTCCACCGCTAGCGGGGGATACAATGAGCAGTTCTTC
CASSSSTASGGYNEQFF